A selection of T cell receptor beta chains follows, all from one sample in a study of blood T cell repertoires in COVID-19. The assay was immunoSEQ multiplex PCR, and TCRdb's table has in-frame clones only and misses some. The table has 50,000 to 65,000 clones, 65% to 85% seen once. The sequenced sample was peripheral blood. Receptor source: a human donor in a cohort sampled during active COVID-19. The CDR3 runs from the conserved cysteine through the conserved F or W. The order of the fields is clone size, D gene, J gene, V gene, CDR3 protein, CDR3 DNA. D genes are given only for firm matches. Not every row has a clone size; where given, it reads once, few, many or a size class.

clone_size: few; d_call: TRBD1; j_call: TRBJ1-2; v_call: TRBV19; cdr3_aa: CASSRRATGPNYGYTF; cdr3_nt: TGTGCCAGTAGTAGACGAGCGACAGGGCCTAACTATGGCTACACCTTC
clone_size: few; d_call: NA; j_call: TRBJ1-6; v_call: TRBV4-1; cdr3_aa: CASSQRAGATNSPLHF; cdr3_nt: TGCGCCAGCAGCCAAAGGGCAGGGGCGACTAATTCACCCCTCCACTTT
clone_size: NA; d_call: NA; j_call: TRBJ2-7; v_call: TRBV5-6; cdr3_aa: CASSLVSVRAHEQYF; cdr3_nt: TGTGCCAGCAGCTTGGTCAGCGTGAGAGCCCACGAGCAGTACTTC
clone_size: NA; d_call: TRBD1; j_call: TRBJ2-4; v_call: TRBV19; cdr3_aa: CASSIGGTGKNIQYF; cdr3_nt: TGTGCCAGTAGTATAGGGGGGACAGGGAAAAATATTCAGTACTTC
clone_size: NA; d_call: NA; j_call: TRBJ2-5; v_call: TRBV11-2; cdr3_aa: CASSTWTMNGETQYF; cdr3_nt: TGTGCCAGCAGCACCTGGACTATGAATGGAGAGACCCAGTACTTC
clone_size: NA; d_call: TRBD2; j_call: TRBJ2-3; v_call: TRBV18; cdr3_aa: CASSPLTSGYTDTQYF; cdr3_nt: TGTGCCAGCTCACCACTTACTAGCGGATACACAGATACGCAGTATTTT
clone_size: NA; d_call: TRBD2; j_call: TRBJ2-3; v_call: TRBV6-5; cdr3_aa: CARASGRARDTQYF; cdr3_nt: TGTGCCAGGGCGAGCGGGAGGGCGAGAGATACGCAGTATTTT
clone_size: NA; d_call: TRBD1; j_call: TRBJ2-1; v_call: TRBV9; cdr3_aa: CASSPAGTGYNEQFF; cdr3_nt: TGTGCCAGCAGCCCTGCCGGGACAGGGTACAATGAGCAGTTCTTC
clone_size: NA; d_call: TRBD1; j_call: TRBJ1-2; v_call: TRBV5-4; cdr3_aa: CASSPRDRGYGYTF; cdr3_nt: TGTGCCAGCAGCCCCAGGGACAGGGGCTATGGCTACACCTTC
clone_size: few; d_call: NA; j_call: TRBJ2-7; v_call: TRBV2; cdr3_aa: CASSDVSYEQYF; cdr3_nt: TGTGCCAGCAGTGACGTCTCCTACGAGCAGTACTTC
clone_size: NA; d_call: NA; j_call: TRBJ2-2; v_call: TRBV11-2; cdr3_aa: CASRRLRGPGELFF; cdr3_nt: TGTGCCAGCAGACGCCTTCGTGGCCCCGGGGAGCTGTTTTTT
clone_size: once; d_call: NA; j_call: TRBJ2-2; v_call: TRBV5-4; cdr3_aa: CASSPQGNRPGELFF; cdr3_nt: TGTGCCAGCAGCCCACAGGGTAACCGCCCCGGGGAGCTGTTTTTT
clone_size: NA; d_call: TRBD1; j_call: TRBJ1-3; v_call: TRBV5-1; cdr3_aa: CASRLWDSPGNTIYF; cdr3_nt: TGCGCCAGCCGCCTATGGGACAGTCCTGGAAACACCATATATTTT
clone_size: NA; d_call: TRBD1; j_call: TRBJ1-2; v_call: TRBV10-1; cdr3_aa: CASSGQGNYGYTF; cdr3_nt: TGCGCCAGCAGCGGACAGGGAAACTATGGCTACACCTTC
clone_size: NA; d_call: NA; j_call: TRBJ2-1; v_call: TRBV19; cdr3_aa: CASSKVGGGNEQFF; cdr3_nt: TGTGCCAGTAGTAAAGTAGGGGGGGGCAATGAGCAGTTCTTC
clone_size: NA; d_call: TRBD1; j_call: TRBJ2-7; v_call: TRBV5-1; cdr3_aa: CASSLRYGTGINEQYF; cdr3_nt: TGCGCCAGCAGCTTGAGGTACGGGACAGGGATCAACGAGCAGTACTTC
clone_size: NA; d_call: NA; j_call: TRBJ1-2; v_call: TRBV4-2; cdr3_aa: CASSQGPGVGGYTF; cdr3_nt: TGTGCCAGCAGCCAAGGCCCAGGGGTAGGCGGCTACACCTTC
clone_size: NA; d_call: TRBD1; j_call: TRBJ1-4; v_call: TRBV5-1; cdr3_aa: CASRPVPGQGSEKLFF; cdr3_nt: TGCGCCAGCCGACCTGTGCCGGGACAGGGGAGTGAAAAACTGTTTTTT
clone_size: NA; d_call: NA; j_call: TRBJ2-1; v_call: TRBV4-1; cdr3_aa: CASSPRGDSYNEQFF; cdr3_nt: TGCGCCAGCAGCCCCAGGGGGGACTCCTACAATGAGCAGTTCTTC
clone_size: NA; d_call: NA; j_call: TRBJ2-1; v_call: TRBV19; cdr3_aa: CASSIRNEQFF; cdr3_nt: TGTGCCAGTAGTATTCGCAATGAGCAGTTCTTC
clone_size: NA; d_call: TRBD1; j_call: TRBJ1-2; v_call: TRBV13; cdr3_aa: CASSRTGVDGGYTF; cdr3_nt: TGTGCCAGCAGCCGGACAGGGGTTGACGGTGGCTACACCTTC
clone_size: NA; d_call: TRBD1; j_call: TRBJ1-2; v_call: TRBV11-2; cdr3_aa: CASSPGTGAPSNGYTF; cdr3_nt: TGTGCCAGCAGCCCTGGGACAGGGGCACCAAGCAATGGCTACACCTTC
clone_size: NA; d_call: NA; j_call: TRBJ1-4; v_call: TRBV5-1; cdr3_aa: CASGRGSSTNEKLFF; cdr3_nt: TGCGCCAGCGGCAGGGGATCTTCAACTAATGAAAAACTGTTTTTT
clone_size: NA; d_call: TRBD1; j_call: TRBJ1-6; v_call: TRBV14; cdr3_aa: CASRQGYSPLHF; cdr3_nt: TGTGCCAGCCGACAGGGGTATTCACCCCTCCACTTT
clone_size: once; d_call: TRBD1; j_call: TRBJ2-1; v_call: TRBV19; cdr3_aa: CASSIWTGGFLNEQFF; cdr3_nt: TGTGCCAGTAGTATTTGGACAGGGGGCTTTTTGAATGAGCAGTTCTTC
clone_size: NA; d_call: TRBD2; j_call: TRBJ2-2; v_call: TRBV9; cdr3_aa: CASSVSGGPNTGELFF; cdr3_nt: TGTGCCAGCAGCGTATCGGGAGGGCCTAACACCGGGGAGCTGTTTTTT
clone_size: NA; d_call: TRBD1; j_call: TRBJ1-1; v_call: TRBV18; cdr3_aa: CASSDGTGGVRTEAFF; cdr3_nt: TGTGCCAGCTCAGACGGGACAGGGGGCGTTCGGACTGAAGCTTTCTTT
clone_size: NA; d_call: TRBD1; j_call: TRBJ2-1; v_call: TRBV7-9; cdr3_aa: CASSLMGQVNEQFF; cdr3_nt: TGTGCCAGCAGCTTGATGGGACAGGTCAATGAGCAGTTCTTC
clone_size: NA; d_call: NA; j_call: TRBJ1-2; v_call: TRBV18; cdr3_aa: CASSLRPWVGDYHYGYTF; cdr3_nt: TGTGCCAGCTCACTAAGACCGTGGGTAGGGGACTATCACTATGGCTACACCTTC
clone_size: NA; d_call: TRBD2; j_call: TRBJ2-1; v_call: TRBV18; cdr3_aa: CASSPPGLAGGSEQFF; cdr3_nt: TGTGCCAGCTCACCACCGGGGCTAGCGGGGGGAAGTGAGCAGTTCTTC
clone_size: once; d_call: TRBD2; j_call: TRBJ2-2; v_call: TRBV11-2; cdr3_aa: CASSPQGLTTGELFF; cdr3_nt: TGTGCCAGCAGCCCCCAGGGACTAACTACCGGGGAGCTGTTTTTT
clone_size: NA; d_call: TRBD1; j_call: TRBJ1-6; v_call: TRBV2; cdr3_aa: CASIQGARARDNSPLHF; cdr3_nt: TGTGCCAGCATCCAGGGGGCACGAGCTCGGGATAATTCACCCCTCCACTTT
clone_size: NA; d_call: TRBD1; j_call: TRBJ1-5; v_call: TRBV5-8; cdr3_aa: CASSLRDRGGSNQPQHF; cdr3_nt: TGTGCCAGCAGCTTGAGGGACAGGGGAGGCAGCAATCAGCCCCAGCATTTT
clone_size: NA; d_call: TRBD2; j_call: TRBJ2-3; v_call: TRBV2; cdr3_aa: CASSELAGGGDTQYF; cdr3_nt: TGTGCCAGCAGTGAGCTAGCGGGAGGGGGTGATACGCAGTATTTT
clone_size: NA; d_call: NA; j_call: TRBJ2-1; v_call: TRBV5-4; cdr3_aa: CASSLVAENEQFF; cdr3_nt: TGTGCCAGCAGCTTGGTAGCGGAGAATGAGCAGTTCTTC
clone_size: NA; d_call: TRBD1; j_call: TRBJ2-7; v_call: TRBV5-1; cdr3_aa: CASSLQGIEGNEQYF; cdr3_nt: TGCGCCAGCAGCTTACAGGGGATCGAGGGAAACGAGCAGTACTTC
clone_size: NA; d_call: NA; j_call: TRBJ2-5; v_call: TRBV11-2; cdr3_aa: CASSSDNQETQYF; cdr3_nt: TGTGCCAGCAGCTCCGACAACCAAGAGACCCAGTACTTC
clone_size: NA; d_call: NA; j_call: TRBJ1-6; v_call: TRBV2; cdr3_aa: CATKRGSNSPLHF; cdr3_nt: TGTGCCACCAAGAGGGGGTCTAATTCACCCCTCCACTTT
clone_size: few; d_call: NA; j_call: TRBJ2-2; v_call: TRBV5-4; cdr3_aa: CASSYGQNTGELFF; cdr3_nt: TGTGCCAGCAGCTACGGACAGAACACCGGGGAGCTGTTTTTT
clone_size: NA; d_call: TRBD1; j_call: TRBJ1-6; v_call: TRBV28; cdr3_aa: CASSSPGQNSPLHF; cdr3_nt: TGTGCCAGCAGCTCTCCGGGACAGAATTCACCCCTCCACTTT